This entry features one T cell receptor (beta chain) sequence. This sample stems from a study of blood T cell repertoires in COVID-19. Study context: Sites across the United States, Italy and Spain contributed samples from acute and convalescent COVID-19.

Categorization into cohorts depended on clinical history that participants reported. Resolution of symptoms, clearance, or two negative PCRs was present in recovered Cohort 3 donors. The CDR3 runs 15 residues. The V end lost 4 bases, the J end lost 2 bases, and 11 bases lay between the germline ends. CDR1 is SGHTA, CDR2 FQGNSA, per germline. Per the original methods: Estimates of nucleated cell counts were drawn from the amplification of reference gene primers. This table comes from immunoSEQ multiplex PCR, and its TCRdb copy is limited to in-frame clones, with some not included. Clone size and V and J calls were adopted from that table, with D and trimming inferred from the DNA. The table records under 450,000 clones, approximately 89% of them present only once.

Source material: PBMCs or T cells enriched from blood (not recorded which). The V gene is TRBV7-2, the J gene TRBJ1-4; maybe TRBD1 (5 bases). This receptor was taken from a young man who had recovered from COVID-19. CDR3 DNA: TGTGCCAGCAGCTCTTCAGGGCCTACTAATGAAAAACTGTTTTTT. Its protein product is CASSSSGPTNEKLFF.